The clone carrying this T cell receptor (beta chain) was seen once. Its antigen is as yet unknown. This sample is drawn from a study of post-analysis software for immune sequencing data. Study details: Several disease courses (relapsing-remitting, secondary progressive and progressive-relapsing) of multiple sclerosis were included. Findings of the study overall: About 5 TRBV segments occurring more often in patients than controls included TRBV5-6, TRBV5-1 and TRBV20-1. F-measure co-clustering was strong for batch-matched samples.

Built from TCR beta cDNA, the libraries had unique molecular identifiers in them. The authors obtained 400,000 to 600,000 cDNA molecules from roughly 1 to 10 million T cells. TCRdb fed the PCR reads into MiXCR, producing one record per CDR3 protein. The sample holds 160,000 or so distinct CDR3 sequences, about 37% seen once. Trimming took 5 bases from V and 0 from J; bases not matched to a gene: 2. The CDR3 sequence is 13 residues long. Germline loops: CDR1 SQVTM, CDR2 ANQGSEA. The origin of this receptor is a girl between 10 and 17 years old with multiple sclerosis. The sequencing here drew on blood, taken after autologous hematopoietic stem cell transplantation. J is TRBJ2-7 and V is TRBV29-1; TRBD1 matches at 9 bases. CDR3 nucleotides: TGCAGCGTTTGGGACAGGGTCTCCTACGAGCAGTACTTC. It encodes CSVWDRVSYEQYF.